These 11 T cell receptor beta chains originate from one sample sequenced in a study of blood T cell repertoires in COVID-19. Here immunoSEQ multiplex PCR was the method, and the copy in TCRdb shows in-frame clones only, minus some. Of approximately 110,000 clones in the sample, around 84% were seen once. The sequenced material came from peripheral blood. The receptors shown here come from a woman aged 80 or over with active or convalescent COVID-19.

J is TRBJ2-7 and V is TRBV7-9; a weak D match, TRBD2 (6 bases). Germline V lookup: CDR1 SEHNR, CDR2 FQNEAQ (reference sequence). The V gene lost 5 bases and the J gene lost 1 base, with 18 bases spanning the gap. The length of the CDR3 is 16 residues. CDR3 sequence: CASSPKVGGYSYEQYF. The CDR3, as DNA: TGTGCCAGCAGCCCGAAGGTCGGGGGTTATTCCTACGAGCAGTACTTC.

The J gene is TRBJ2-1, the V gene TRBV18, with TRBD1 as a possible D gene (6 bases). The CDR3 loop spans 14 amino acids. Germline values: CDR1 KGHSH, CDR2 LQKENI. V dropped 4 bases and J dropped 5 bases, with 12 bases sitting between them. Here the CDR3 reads CASSRGGLNNEQFF. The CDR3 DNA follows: TGTGCCAGCTCACGAGGGGGTCTCAACAATGAGCAGTTCTTC.

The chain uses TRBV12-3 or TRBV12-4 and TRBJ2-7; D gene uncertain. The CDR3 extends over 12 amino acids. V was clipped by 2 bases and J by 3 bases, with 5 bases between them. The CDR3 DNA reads TGTGCCAGCAGTTTACCAGGCTACGAGCAGTACTTC. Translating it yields CASSLPGYEQYF.

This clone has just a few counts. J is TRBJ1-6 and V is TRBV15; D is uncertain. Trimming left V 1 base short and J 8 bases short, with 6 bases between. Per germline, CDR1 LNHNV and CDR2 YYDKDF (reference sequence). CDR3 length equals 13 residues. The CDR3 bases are TGTGCCACCAGCAGAGTGCCAGATTCACCCCTCCACTTT. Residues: CATSRVPDSPLHF.

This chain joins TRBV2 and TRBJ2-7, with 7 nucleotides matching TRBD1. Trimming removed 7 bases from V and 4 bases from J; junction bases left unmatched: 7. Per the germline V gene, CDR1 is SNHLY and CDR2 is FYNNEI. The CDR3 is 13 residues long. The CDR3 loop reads CASNRGIFYEQYF. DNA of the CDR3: TGTGCCAGCAACAGGGGTATTTTTTACGAGCAGTACTTC.

The chain's CDR3 is CSASTGSQETQYF. As DNA, the CDR3 is TGCAGTGCTAGTACAGGGTCACAAGAGACCCAGTACTTC. V usage is TRBV20-1 and J usage is TRBJ2-5, with D possibly being TRBD1 (6 bases). The CDR3 loop spans 13 amino acids. V was clipped by 3 bases and J by 2 bases, with 10 bases between them. Germline V gene sequence: CDR1 DFQATT, CDR2 SNEGSKA (reference sequence).

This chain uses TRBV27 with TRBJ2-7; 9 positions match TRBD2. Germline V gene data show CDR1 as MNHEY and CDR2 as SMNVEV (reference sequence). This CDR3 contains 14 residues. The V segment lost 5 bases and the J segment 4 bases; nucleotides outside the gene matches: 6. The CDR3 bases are TGTGCCAGCAGTCTTAGCGGGAGTTTGTACGAGCAGTACTTC. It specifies CASSLSGSLYEQYF.

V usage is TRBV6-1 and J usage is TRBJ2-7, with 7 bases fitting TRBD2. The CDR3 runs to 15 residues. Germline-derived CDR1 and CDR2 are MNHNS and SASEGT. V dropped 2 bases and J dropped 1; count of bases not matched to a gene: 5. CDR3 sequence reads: CASSEYGGMSYEQYF. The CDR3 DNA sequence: TGTGCCAGCAGTGAATACGGGGGGATGTCCTACGAGCAGTACTTC.

Written as DNA, the CDR3 is TGTGCCAGCAGCTTAAGCCCCGGTGTCAGGGTAGGGACTGAAGCTTTCTTT. This translates into CASSLSPGVRVGTEAFF. The chain links TRBV7-9 to TRBJ1-1; a weak D match, TRBD1 (5 bases). This CDR3 is 17 amino acids long. The germline CDR1 and CDR2 sequences are SEHNR and FQNEAQ (reference sequence). Deletions cut 2 bases from V and 5 bases from J, with 21 bases between.

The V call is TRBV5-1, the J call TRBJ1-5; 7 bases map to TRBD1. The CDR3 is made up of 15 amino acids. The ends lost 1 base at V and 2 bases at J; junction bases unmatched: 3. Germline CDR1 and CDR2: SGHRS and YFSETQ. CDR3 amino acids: CASSLTGERNQPQHF. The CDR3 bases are TGCGCCAGCAGCTTGACAGGGGAACGCAATCAGCCCCAGCATTTT.

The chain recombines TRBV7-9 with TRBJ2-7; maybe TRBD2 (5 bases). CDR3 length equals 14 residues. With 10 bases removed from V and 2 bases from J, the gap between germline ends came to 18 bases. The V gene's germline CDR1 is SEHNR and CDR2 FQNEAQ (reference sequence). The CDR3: CATDWGGGPYEQYF. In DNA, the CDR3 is TGTGCCACCGACTGGGGTGGAGGTCCCTACGAGCAGTACTTC.